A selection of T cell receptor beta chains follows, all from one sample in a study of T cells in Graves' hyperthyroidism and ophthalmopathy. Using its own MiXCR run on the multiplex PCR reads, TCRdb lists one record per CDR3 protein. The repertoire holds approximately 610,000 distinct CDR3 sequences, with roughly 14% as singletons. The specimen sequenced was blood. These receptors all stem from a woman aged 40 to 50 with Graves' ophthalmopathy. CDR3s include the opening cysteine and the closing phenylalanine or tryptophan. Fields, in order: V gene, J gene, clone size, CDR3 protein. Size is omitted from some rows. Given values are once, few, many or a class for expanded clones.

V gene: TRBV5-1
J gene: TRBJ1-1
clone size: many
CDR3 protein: CASTVGAENTEAFF

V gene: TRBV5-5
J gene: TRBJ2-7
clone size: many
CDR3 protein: CASSLRLGLSYEQYF

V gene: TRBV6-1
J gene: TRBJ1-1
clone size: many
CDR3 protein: CAARVGWMNTEAFF

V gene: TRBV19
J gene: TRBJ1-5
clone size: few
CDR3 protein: CASSILRGGTQPQHF

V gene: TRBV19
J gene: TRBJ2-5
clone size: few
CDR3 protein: CASSIVGVGETQYF

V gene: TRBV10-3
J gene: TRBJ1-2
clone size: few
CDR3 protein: CAISEPDGRIYGYTF

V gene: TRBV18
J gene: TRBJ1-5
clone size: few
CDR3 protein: CASSPGTGTNQPQHF

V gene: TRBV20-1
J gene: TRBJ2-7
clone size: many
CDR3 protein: CSANYRSSYEQYF

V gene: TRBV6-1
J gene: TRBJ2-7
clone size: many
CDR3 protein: CASSATSGTLREQYF

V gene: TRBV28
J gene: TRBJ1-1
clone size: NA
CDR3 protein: CASRGNLNTEAFF

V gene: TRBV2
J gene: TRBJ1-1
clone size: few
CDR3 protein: CASNSQGNPEAFF

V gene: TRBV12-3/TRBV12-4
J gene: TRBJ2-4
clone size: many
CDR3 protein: CASSFRGQARLAKNIQYF

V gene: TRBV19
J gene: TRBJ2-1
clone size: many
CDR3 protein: CASGRGTGNEQFF

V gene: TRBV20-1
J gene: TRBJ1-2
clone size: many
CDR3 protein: CSARIAPTDSWNYGYTF

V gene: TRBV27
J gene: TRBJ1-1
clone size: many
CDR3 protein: CASSFPTGRAFF

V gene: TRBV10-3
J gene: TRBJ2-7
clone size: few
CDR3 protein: CAISESQGEAYEQYF

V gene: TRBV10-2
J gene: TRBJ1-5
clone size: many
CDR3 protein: CASSEGQGSNQPQHF

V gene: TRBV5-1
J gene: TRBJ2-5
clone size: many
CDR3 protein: CASSGGLAGGPRETQYF

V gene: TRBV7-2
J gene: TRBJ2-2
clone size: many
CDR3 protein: CASKAYARLAGDTGELFF

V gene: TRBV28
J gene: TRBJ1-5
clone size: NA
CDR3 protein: CASSFGGHQPQHF

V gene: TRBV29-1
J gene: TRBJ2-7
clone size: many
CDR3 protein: CSVEDNGSGYEQYF